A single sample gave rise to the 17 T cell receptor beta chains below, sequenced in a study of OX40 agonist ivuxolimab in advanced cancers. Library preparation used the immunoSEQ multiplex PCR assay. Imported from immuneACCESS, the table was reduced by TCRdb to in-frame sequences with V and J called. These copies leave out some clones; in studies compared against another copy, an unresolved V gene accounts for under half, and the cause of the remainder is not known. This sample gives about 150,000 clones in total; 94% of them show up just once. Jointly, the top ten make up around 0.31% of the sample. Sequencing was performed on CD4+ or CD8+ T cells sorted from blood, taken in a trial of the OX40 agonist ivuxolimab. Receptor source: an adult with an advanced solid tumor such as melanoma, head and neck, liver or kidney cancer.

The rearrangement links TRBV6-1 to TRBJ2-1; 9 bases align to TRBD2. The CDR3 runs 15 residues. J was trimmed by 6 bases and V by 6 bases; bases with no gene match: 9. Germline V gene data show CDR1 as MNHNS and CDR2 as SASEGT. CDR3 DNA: TGTGCCAGCAGCTCACTAGCGGGCTTGGGCAATGAGCAGTTCTTC. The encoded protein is CASSSLAGLGNEQFF.

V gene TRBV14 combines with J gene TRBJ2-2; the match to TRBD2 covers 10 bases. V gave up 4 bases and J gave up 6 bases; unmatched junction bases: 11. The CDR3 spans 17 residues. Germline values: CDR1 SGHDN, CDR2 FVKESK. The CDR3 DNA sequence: TGTGCCAGCAGCCGGATTCTAGCGGGAGTGGTCCCCGGGGAGCTGTTTTTT. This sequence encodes CASSRILAGVVPGELFF.

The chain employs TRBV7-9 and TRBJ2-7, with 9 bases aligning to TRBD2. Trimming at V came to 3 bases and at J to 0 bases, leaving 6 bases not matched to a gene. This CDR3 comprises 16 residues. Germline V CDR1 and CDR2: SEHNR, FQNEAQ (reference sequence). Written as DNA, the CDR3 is TGTGCCAGCAGCTTTGCTAGCGGGGCTCCCTCCTACGAGCAGTACTTC. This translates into CASSFASGAPSYEQYF.

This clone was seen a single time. The CDR3, as DNA: TGTGCCAGCAGTTTTAAGTTGCCCCGGGAGACCCAGTACTTC. Translation: CASSFKLPRETQYF. The chain couples TRBV28 to TRBJ2-5; D is unclear. The germline gives CDR1 MDHEN, CDR2 SYDVKM. Trimming cost V 3 bases and J 5 bases, with 13 bases left between them. There are 14 residues in the CDR3.

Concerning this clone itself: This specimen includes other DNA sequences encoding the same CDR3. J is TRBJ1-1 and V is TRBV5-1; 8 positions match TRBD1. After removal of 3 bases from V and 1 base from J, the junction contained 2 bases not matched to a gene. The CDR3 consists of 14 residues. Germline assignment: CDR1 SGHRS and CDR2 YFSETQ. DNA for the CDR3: TGCGCCAGCAGCTCGGGGACAGGGAACACTGAAGCTTTCTTT. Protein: CASSSGTGNTEAFF.

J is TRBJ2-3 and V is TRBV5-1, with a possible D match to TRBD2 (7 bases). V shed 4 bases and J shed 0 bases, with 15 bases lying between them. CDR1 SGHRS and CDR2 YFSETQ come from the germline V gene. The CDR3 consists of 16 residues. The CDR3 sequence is CASSPRGGGSTDTQYF. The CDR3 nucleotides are TGCGCCAGCAGCCCTCGAGGGGGGGGTAGCACAGATACGCAGTATTTT.

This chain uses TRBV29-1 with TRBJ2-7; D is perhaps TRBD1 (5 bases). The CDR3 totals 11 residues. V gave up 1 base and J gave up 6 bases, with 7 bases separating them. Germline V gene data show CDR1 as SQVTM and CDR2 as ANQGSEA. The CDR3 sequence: CSVEVQGEQYF. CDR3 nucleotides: TGCAGCGTTGAAGTTCAGGGCGAGCAGTACTTC.

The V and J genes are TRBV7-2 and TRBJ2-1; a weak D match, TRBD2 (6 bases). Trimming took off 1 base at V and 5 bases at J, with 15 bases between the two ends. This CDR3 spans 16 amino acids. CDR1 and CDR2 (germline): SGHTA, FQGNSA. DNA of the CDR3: TGTGCCAGCAGCTTAGGGGGACTGGCCCTTAACAATGAGCAGTTCTTC. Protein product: CASSLGGLALNNEQFF.

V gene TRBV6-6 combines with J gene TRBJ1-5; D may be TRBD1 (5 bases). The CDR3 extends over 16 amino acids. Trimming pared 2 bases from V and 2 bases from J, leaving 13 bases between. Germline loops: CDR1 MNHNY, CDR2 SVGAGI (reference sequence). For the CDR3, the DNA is TGTGCCAGCAGTTACCGGCAGGGAGCGGGCAATCAGCCCCAGCATTTT. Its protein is CASSYRQGAGNQPQHF.

The CDR3 DNA reads as TGCGCCAGCAGCGTGGGGATGGGCACTGAAGCTTTCTTT. This translates into CASSVGMGTEAFF. V usage is TRBV5-1 and J usage is TRBJ1-1; D is uncertain. This CDR3 comprises 13 residues. Germline lookup yields CDR1 SGHRS and CDR2 YFSETQ. V was cut by 4 bases and J by 4 bases, with 11 bases left in between.

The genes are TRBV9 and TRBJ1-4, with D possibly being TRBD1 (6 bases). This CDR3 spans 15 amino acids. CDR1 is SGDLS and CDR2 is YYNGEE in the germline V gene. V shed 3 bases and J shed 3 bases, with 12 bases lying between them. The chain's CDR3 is CASSGRGLSNEKLFF. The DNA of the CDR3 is TGTGCCAGCAGCGGCCGGGGGCTGTCTAATGAAAAACTGTTTTTT.

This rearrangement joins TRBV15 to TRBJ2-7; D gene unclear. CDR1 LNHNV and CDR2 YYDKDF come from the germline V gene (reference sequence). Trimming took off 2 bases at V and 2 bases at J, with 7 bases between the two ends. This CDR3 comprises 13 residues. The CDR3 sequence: CATSRFGTYEQYF. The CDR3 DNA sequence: TGTGCCACCAGCAGATTTGGGACCTACGAGCAGTACTTC.

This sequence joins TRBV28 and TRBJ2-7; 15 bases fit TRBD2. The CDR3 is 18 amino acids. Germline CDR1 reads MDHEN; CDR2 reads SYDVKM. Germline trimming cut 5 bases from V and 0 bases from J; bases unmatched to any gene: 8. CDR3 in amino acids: CASSRSGTSGRSSYEQYF. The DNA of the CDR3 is TGTGCCAGCAGTCGTTCCGGGACTAGCGGGAGGAGCTCCTACGAGCAGTACTTC.

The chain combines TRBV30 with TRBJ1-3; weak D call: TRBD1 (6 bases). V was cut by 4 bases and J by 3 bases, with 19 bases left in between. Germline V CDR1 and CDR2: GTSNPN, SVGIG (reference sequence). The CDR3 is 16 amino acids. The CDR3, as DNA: TGTGCCTGGACCCCGGTGGGGGGGCGGGGTGGAAACACCATATATTTT. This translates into CAWTPVGGRGGNTIYF.

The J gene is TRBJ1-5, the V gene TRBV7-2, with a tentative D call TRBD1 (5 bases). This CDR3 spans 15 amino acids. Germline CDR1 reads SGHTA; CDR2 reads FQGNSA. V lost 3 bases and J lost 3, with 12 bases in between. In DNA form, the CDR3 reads TGTGCCAGCAGCTTCTGGACAAATACCAATCAGCCCCAGCATTTT. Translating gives CASSFWTNTNQPQHF.

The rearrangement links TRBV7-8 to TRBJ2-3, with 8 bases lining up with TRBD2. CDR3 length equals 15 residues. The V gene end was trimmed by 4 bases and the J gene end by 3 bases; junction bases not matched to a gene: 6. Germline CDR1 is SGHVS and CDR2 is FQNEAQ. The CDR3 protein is CASSSRGGGTDTQYF. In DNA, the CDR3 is TGTGCCAGCAGCTCCCGGGGGGGCGGTACAGATACGCAGTATTTT.

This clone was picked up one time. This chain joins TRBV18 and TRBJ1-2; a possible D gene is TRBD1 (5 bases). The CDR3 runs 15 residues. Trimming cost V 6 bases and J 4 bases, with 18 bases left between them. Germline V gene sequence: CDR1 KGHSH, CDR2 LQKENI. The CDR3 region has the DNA TGTGCCAGCTCCCCTCCTGGGGGAACCATCTATGGCTACACCTTC. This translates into CASSPPGGTIYGYTF.